The rows below give T cell receptor beta chains drawn from one sample of a study of response to subunit inactivated influenza vaccine. TCRdb ran MiXCR on the RT-PCR reads and lists one entry per CDR3 protein. The data contain more than 700,000 distinct CDR3 sequences, 21% of them seen just once; the ten biggest clones take up roughly 10%. Sequencing was performed on PBMCs from blood, taken approximately 5 days after vaccination. These receptors were obtained from a man in his forties or fifties who received an inactivated influenza vaccine. Both conserved end residues are part of each CDR3. Each record gives: J gene, D gene, V gene, clone size, CDR3 DNA, CDR3 protein. A D gene is named only where the DNA matches it firmly. Size is stated for part of the rows, as once, few or many counts, or as a class when the clone is expanded.

TRBJ2-5 . TRBV4-1 few TGCGCCAGCAGCCAAGAAGGCCTAGCTGAGACCCAGTACTTC CASSQEGLAETQYF
TRBJ2-7 . TRBV5-5 few TGTGCCAGCAGCGCCGCTGTTGGGGAGCCCTACGAGCAGTACTTC CASSAAVGEPYEQYF
TRBJ2-5 TRBD1 TRBV5-6 . TGTGCCAGCAGCTCCCCGGGACAGGGGATTGGGGAGACCCAGTACTTC CASSSPGQGIGETQYF
TRBJ2-3 TRBD2 TRBV7-2 . TGTGCCAGCAGCCCACGACTAGCGGGTGATACGCAGTATTTT CASSPRLAGDTQYF
TRBJ2-7 . TRBV29-1 . TGCAGCGTCGACGGGACTGACTACGAGCAGTACTTC CSVDGTDYEQYF
TRBJ1-5 . TRBV2 . TGTGCCAGCAGGGTGAGGGCGGATAGCAATCAGCCCCAGCATTTT CASRVRADSNQPQHF
TRBJ2-5 . TRBV5-1 few TGCGCCAGCAGCACCGGATTAGAGACCCAGTACTTC CASSTGLETQYF
TRBJ2-7 . TRBV12-3/TRBV12-4 few TGTGCCAGCAGTTTAGCGTTCCGATACGAGCAGTACTTC CASSLAFRYEQYF
TRBJ2-2 . TRBV29-1 few TGCAGCGTTGTACATAACACCGGGGAGCTGTTTTTT CSVVHNTGELFF
TRBJ2-1 . TRBV5-1 . TGCGCCAGCAGCAGGACTGGACAGCAGACCCCCTACAATGAGCAGTTCTTC CASSRTGQQTPYNEQFF
TRBJ2-7 . TRBV20-1 . TGCAGTGCTAGAGATCGCATTTACTACGAGCAGTACTTC CSARDRIYYEQYF
TRBJ1-5 . TRBV4-2 once TGTGCCAGCAGCCAAGATGGGGGAGCCGGGCAGCCCCAGCATTTT CASSQDGGAGQPQHF
TRBJ2-1 . TRBV20-1 . TGCAGCAGGACAGACTCCTACAATGAGCAGTTCTTC CSRTDSYNEQFF
TRBJ2-7 . TRBV5-8 . TGTGCCAGCAGGAATGGAGGGGTCGCCGGCTACGAGCAGTACTTC CASRNGGVAGYEQYF
TRBJ2-2 . TRBV4-2 few TGTGCCAGCAGCCAAGAGTCTGCCGGGGAGCTGTTTTTT CASSQESAGELFF
TRBJ1-1 . TRBV10-3 . TGTGCCATCAGTGAGTCGCCAGGGGAGACTGAAGCTTTCTTT CAISESPGETEAFF